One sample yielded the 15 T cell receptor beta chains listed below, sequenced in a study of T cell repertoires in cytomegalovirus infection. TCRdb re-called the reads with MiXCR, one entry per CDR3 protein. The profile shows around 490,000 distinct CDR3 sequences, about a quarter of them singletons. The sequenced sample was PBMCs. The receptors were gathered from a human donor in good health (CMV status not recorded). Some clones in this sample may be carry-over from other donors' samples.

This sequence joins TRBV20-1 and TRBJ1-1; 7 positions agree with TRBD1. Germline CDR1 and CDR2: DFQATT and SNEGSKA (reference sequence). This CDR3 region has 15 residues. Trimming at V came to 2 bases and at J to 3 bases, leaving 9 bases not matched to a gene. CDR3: CSARIRQGVYTEAFF. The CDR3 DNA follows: TGCAGTGCTAGAATCAGGCAGGGGGTGTACACTGAAGCTTTCTTT.

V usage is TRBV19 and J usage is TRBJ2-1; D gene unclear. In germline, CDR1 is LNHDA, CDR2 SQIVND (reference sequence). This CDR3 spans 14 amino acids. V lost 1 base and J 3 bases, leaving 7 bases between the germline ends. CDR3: CASSIGVIYNEQFF. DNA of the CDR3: TGTGCCAGTAGTATAGGGGTCATCTACAATGAGCAGTTCTTC.

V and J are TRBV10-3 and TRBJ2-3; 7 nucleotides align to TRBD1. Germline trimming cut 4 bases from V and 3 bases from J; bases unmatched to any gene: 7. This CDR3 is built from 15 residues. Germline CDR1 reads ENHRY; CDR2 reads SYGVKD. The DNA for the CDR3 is TGTGCCATCAGTGGAGAGGGGGCAGGGACAGATACGCAGTATTTT. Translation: CAISGEGAGTDTQYF.

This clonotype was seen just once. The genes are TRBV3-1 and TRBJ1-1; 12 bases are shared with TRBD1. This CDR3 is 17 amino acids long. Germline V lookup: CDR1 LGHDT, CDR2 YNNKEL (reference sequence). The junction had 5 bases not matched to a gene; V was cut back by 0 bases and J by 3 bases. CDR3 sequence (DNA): TGTGCCAGCAGCCAAGAAGGGACAGGGGGCCCGTACACTGAAGCTTTCTTT. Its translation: CASSQEGTGGPYTEAFF.

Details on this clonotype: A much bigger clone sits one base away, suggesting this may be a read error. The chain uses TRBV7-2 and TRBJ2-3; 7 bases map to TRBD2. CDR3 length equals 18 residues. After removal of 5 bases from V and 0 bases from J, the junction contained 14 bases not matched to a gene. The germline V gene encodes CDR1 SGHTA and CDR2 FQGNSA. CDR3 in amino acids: CASSLRTSRPESTDTQYF. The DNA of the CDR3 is TGTGCCAGCAGCCTAAGGACTAGTAGACCCGAGAGCACAGATACGCAGTATTTT. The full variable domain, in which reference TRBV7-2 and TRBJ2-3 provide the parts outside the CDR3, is GAGVSQSPSNKVTEKGKDVELRCDPISGHTALYWYRQSLGQGLEFLIYFQGNSAPDKSGLPSDRFSAERTGGSVSTLTIQRTQQEDSAVYLCASSLRTSRPESTDTQYFGPGTRLTVL.

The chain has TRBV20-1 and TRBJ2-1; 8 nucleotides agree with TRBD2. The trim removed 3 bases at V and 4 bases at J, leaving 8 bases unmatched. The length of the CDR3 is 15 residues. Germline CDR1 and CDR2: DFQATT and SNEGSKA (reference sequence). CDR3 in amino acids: CSASLAGGSYNEQFF. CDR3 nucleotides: TGCAGTGCTAGCCTGGCGGGAGGAAGTTACAATGAGCAGTTCTTC.

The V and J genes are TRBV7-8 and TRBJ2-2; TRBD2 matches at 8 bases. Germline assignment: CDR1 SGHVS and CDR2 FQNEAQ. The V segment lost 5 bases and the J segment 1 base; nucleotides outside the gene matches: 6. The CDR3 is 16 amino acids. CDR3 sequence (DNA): TGTGCCAGCAGCCCTGAACTAGCGGAGAACACCGGGGAGCTGTTTTTT. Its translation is CASSPELAENTGELFF.

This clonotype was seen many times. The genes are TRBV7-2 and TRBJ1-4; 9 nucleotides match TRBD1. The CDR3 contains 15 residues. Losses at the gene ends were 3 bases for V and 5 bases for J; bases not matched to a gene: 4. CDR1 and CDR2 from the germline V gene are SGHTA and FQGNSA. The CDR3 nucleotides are TGTGCCAGCAGCTTGGGACAGGGACTGAATGAAAAACTGTTTTTT. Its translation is CASSLGQGLNEKLFF.

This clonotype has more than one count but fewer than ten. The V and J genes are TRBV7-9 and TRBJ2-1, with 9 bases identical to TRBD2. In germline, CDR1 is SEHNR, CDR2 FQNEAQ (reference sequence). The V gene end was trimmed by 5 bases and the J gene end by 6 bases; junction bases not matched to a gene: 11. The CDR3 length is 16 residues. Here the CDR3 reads CASSRDAGGLFNEQFF. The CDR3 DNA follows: TGTGCCAGCAGCCGAGACGCGGGAGGGCTCTTCAATGAGCAGTTCTTC.

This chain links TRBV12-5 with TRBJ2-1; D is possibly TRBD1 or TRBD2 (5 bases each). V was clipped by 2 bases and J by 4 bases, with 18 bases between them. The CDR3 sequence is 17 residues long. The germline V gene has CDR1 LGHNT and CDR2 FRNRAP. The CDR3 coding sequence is TGTGCTAGTGGTTTGCCATACGGGGCCCCCAAATACAATGAGCAGTTCTTC. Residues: CASGLPYGAPKYNEQFF.

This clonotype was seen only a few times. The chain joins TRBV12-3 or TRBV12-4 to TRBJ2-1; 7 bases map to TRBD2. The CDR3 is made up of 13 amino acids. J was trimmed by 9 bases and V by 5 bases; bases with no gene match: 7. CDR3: CASSPWGGVEQFF. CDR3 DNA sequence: TGTGCCAGCAGTCCCTGGGGAGGGGTTGAGCAGTTCTTC.

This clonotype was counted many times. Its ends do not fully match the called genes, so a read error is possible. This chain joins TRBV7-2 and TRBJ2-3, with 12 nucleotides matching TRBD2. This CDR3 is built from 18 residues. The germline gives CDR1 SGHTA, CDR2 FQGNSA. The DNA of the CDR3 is TGTGCCAGCAGCTTCCGGACTAGCGGGATATTGGGCACGGATACGCAGTATTTT. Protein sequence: CASSFRTSGILGTDTQYF. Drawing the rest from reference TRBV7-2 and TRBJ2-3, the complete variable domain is GAGVSQSPSNKVTEKGKDVELRCDPISGHTALYWYRQSLGQGLEFLIYFQGNSAPDKSGLPSDRFSAERTGGSVSTLTIQRTQQEDSAVYLCASSFRTSGILGTDTQYFGPGTRLTVL.

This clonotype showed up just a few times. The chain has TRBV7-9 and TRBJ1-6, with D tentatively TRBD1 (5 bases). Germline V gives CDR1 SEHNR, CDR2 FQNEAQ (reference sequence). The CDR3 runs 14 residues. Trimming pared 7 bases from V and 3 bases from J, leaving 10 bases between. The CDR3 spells CASTWGSYNSPLHF. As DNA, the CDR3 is TGTGCCAGCACCTGGGGCAGCTATAATTCACCCCTCCACTTT.

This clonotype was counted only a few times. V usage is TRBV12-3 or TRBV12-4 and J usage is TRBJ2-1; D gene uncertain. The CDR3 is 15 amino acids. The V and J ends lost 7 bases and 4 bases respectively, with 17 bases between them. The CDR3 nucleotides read TGTGCCAGCAAAAGAACGGTCTTCGGATACAATGAGCAGTTCTTC. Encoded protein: CASKRTVFGYNEQFF.

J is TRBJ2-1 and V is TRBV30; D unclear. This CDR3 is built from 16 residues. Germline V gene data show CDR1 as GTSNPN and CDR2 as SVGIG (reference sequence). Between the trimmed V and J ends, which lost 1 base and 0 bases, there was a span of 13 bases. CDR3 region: CAWSGVAYSSYNEQFF. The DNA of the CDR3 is TGTGCCTGGAGTGGGGTAGCCTATAGCTCCTACAATGAGCAGTTCTTC. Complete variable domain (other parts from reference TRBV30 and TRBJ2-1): SQTIHQWPATLVQPVGSPLSLECTVEGTSNPNLYWYRQAAGRGLQLLFYSVGIGQISSEVPQNLSASRPQDRQFILSSKKLLLSDSGFYLCAWSGVAYSSYNEQFFGPGTRLTVL.